Following are 2 T cell receptor beta chains from one sample sequenced in a study of blood T cell repertoires in COVID-19. The assay was immunoSEQ multiplex PCR, and TCRdb's table has in-frame clones only and misses some. The data show approximately 210,000 clones, with roughly 87% seen just once and approximately 2.4% held by the top ten. What was sequenced was PBMCs or T cells enriched from blood (not recorded which). All receptors derive from a woman aged 25 to 39 who had recovered from COVID-19.

In its sample, this clone was seen once. The chain joins TRBV4-1 to TRBJ2-5; possibly TRBD2 for D (6 bases). In germline, CDR1 is MGHRA, CDR2 YSYEKL. V lost 1 base and J lost 0, with 9 bases in between. The CDR3 runs 15 residues. In nucleotides, the CDR3 is TGCGCCAGCAGCCAAGCCCGGGGGTACCAAGAGACCCAGTACTTC. This codes for CASSQARGYQETQYF.

This chain uses TRBV7-2 with TRBJ2-1; TRBD1 matches at 8 bases. V lost 5 bases and J lost 7; bases outside the gene matches: 10. Looked up from germline, CDR1 is SGHTA and CDR2 is FQGNSA. This CDR3 contains 15 residues. In nucleotides, the CDR3 is TGTGCCAGCAGCCCCCCACAGGGGGAGTTGAATGAGCAGTTCTTC. It is translated as CASSPPQGELNEQFF.